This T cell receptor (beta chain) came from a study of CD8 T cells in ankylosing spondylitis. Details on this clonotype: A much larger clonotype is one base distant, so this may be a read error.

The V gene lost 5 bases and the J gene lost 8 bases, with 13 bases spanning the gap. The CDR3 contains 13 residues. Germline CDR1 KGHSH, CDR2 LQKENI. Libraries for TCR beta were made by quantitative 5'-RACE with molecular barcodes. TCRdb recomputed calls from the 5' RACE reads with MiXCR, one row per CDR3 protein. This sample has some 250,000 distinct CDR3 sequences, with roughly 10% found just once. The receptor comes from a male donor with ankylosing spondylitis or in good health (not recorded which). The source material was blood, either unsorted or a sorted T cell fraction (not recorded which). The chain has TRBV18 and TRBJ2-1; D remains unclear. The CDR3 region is CASSADGGDEQFF. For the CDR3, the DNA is TGTGCCAGCTCAGCCGACGGTGGTGATGAGCAGTTCTTC.